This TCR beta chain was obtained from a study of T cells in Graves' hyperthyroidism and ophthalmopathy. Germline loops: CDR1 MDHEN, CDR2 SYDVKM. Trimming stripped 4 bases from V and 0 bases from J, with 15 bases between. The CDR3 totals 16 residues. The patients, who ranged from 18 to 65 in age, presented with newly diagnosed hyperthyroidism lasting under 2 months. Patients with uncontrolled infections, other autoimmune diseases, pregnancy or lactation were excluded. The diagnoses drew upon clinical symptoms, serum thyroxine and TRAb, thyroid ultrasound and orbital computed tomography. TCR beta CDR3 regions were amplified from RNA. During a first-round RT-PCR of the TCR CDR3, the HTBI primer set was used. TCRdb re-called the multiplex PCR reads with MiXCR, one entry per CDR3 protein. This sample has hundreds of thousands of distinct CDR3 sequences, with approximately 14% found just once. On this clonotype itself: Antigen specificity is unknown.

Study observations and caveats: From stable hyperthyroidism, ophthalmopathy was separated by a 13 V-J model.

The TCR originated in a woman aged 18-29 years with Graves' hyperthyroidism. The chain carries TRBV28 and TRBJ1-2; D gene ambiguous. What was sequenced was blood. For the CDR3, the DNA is TGTGCCAGCAGTTACCCTTATTGGGCCCCTAACTATGGCTACACCTTC. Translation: CASSYPYWAPNYGYTF.